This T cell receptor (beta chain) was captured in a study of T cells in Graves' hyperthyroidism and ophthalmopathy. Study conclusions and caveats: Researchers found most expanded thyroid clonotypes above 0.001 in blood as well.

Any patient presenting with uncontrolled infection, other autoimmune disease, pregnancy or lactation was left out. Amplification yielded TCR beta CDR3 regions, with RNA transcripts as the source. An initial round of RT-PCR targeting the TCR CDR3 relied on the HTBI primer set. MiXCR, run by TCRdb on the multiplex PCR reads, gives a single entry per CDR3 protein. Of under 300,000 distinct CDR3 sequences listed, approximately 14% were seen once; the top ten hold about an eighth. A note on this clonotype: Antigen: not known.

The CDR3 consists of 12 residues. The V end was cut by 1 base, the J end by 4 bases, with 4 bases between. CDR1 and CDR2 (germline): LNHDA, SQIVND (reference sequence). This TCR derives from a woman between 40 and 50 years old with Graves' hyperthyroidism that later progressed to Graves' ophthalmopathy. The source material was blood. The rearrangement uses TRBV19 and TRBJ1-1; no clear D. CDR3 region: CASSIGATEAFF. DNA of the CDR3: TGTGCCAGTAGTATAGGCGCCACTGAAGCTTTCTTT.